This TCR beta chain stems from a study of blood T cells in healthy people across ages. Only a few counts were recorded for this clonotype. Its antigen is undetermined. Findings and caveats of the study: Any changes in expanded clonotypes were possibly confounded, as donor CMV status remained unknown. Comparison with aged donors showed that long-lived donors had more naive CD4+ cells and higher diversity. No conclusive comparison of naive versus antigen-experienced cells was possible with unsorted PBMCs.

Alongside a J-beta primer mix, a sample-barcoded 5' primer served in a second PCR lasting roughly 7 to 12 cycles. MiXCR, applied by TCRdb to the 5' RACE reads, yields one record per CDR3 protein. The data show about 1.4 million distinct CDR3 sequences, approximately 63% seen once. Germline CDR1 reads DFQATT; CDR2 reads SNEGSKA (reference sequence). J gave up 5 bases and V 1 base, and 4 bases lay outside the gene matches. The CDR3 sequence is 14 residues long. Healthy Russian Caucasian donors spanned ages about 6 to 90 years. The sample was blood. The source of this sequence is a man between 18 and 29 years old in good health. The chain combines TRBV20-1 with TRBJ2-1; 8 bases agree with TRBD1. CDR3 nucleotide sequence: TGCAGTGCTAGAGTGGGACAGGCTGACAATGAGCAGTTCTTC. The encoded protein is CSARVGQADNEQFF.